This TCR beta chain was identified in a study of blood T cell repertoires in COVID-19. Study background: COVID-19 samples collected from the United States, Italy and Spain covered acute and convalescent phases. T cells, B-cell-depleted T cells, or PBMCs supplied cDNA or gDNA.

In the authors' methods: Estimates of nucleated cell counts were drawn from the amplification of reference gene primers. Only in-frame clones appear in the TCRdb table, and some are missing; sequencing was by immunoSEQ multiplex PCR. V and J calls plus clone size are reproduced from that table; the DNA served to infer D and trimming. The table has 55,000 to 65,000 clones, 88% seen once. This TCR derives from a man between 60 and 70 years old with acute or convalescent COVID-19. The sequencing input was peripheral blood.

The chain's CDR3 is CASSLMDGGNTEAFF. The CDR3 DNA sequence: TGCGCCAGCAGCTTGATGGACGGGGGGAACACTGAAGCTTTCTTT. The chain is built from TRBV5-1 and TRBJ1-1, with D perhaps matching TRBD1 (5 bases). The CDR3 is 15 residues long. In germline, CDR1 is SGHRS, CDR2 YFSETQ. The germline V and J ends were trimmed by 1 base and 1 base, with 11 bases remaining between them.